Below, 21 T cell receptor beta chains from the same sample are listed, as sequenced in a study of T-cell reconstitution after alpha-beta-depleted transplantation in children. The TCRbeta library incorporated unique molecular identifiers. TCRdb independently ran MiXCR on the PCR reads; one entry per CDR3 protein. Of about 200,000 distinct CDR3 sequences listed, roughly 8.1% are singletons. The sequences come from PBMCs, mostly from graft donor cells, collected 360 days after TCRalphabeta/CD19-depleted stem cell transplant. The receptors were gathered from a male patient aged 2-15 years who had a stem cell transplant for acute myeloid leukemia, so the T cells may come from the graft donor.

There are many counts of this clonotype. The genes are TRBV18 and TRBJ2-2; D may be TRBD1 (6 bases). This CDR3 has 16 residues. In germline, CDR1 is KGHSH, CDR2 LQKENI. Trimming removed 1 base at V and 3 bases at J, with 12 bases between. CDR3 coding DNA: TGTGCCAGCTCACCACGGTTAGCAGGGGACACCGGGGAGCTGTTTTTT. This encodes CASSPRLAGDTGELFF.

The chain combines TRBV29-1 with TRBJ1-1, with no clear D. The CDR3 has 17 residues. V was trimmed by 7 bases and J by 3 bases, leaving 27 bases between them. Germline V gene lookup returns CDR1 SQVTM and CDR2 ANQGSEA. This CDR3 reads CSGSTPGRLVGDTEAFF. The CDR3, as DNA: TGCAGCGGTTCCACTCCCGGGCGGTTAGTGGGCGACACTGAAGCTTTCTTT.

The V and J genes are TRBV2 and TRBJ2-1; 8 positions agree with TRBD2. V gave up 9 bases and J gave up 5 bases; unmatched junction bases: 3. The V gene's germline CDR1 is SNHLY and CDR2 FYNNEI. The CDR3 consists of 12 residues. DNA for the CDR3: TGTGCCAGGCGGGAGGCCCACAATGAGCAGTTCTTC. Its protein is CARREAHNEQFF. Drawing the rest from reference TRBV2 and TRBJ2-1, the complete variable domain is EPEVTQTPSHQVTQMGQEVILRCVPISNHLYFYWYRQILGQKVEFLVSFYNNEISEKSEIFDDQFSVERPDGSNFTLKIRSTKLEDSAMYFCARREAHNEQFFGPGTRLTVL.

This clonotype has a handful of counts. The rearrangement joins TRBV3-1 to TRBJ1-1; D remains unclear. CDR1 and CDR2 from the germline V gene are LGHDT and YNNKEL (reference sequence). The CDR3 is 14 amino acids. V was shortened by 3 bases and J by 7 bases, with 15 bases between the two germline ends. Written as DNA, the CDR3 is TGTGCCAGCAGCCACCTAAGCAAGGTCGGTGAAGCTTTCTTT. It is translated as CASSHLSKVGEAFF.

J is TRBJ2-7 and V is TRBV20-1, with 7 positions matching TRBD2. The J segment lost 1 base and the V segment lost 4 bases, leaving 4 bases of the junction unmatched. The CDR3 consists of 13 residues. The germline V gene has CDR1 DFQATT and CDR2 SNEGSKA (reference sequence). CDR3 sequence: CSAIAGVSYEQYF. CDR3 DNA: TGCAGTGCTATTGCGGGGGTATCCTACGAGCAGTACTTC.

The rearrangement links TRBV5-1 to TRBJ1-1; 8 bases are shared with TRBD1. This CDR3 comprises 16 residues. The V and J ends lost 4 bases and 5 bases, in that order; junction bases with no gene match: 13. The germline CDR1 and CDR2 sequences are SGHRS and YFSETQ. The CDR3 bases are TGCGCCAGCAGCCAGATACTGACAGGGGACGGGACTGAAGCTTTCTTT. This codes for CASSQILTGDGTEAFF.

This sequence joins TRBV7-3 and TRBJ2-2; 11 bases fit TRBD2. CDR1 and CDR2 (germline): SGHTA, FQGTGA. This CDR3 region has 17 residues. Trimming took 5 bases from V and 4 from J; bases not matched to a gene: 9. In DNA form, the CDR3 reads TGTGCCAGCAGCCCCCCGACTAGCGGGGTGGGCACCGGGGAGCTGTTTTTT. Translation: CASSPPTSGVGTGELFF.

This clonotype was counted many times. V usage is TRBV9 and J usage is TRBJ1-1; D unresolved. V was cut by 1 base and J by 5 bases, with 9 bases left in between. The V gene's germline CDR1 is SGDLS and CDR2 YYNGEE. The CDR3 contains 13 residues. The CDR3: CASSVQLGTEAFF. CDR3 nucleotides: TGTGCCAGCAGCGTACAGCTGGGAACTGAAGCTTTCTTT. Complete variable domain (other parts from reference TRBV9 and TRBJ1-1): DSGVTQTPKHLITATGQRVTLRCSPRSGDLSVYWYQQSLDQGLQFLIQYYNGEERAKGNILERFSAQQFPDLHSELNLSSLELGDSALYFCASSVQLGTEAFFGQGTRLTVV.

The sample holds a few counts of this clonotype. The chain joins TRBV18 to TRBJ2-7; D gene ambiguous. This CDR3 comprises 14 residues. CDR1 and CDR2 from the germline V gene are KGHSH and LQKENI. Trimming took off 4 bases at V and 2 bases at J, with 12 bases between the two ends. Here the CDR3 DNA reads TGTGCCAGCTCACTCGGCGGACGGCCCTACGAGCAGTACGTC. Translated: CASSLGGRPYEQYV.

The rearrangement links TRBV29-1 to TRBJ1-1, with D tentatively TRBD1 (5 bases). The CDR3 totals 13 residues. V lost 2 bases and J lost 0, with 7 bases in between. Germline lookup yields CDR1 SQVTM and CDR2 ANQGSEA. CDR3 sequence reads: CSVEKQVNTEAFF. Written as DNA, the CDR3 is TGCAGCGTTGAAAAACAGGTGAACACTGAAGCTTTCTTT.

The rearrangement uses TRBV2 and TRBJ2-3, with 10 bases identical to TRBD2. The V gene's germline CDR1 is SNHLY and CDR2 FYNNEI. V lost 8 bases, J lost 1 base, and 6 bases stayed unmatched. The CDR3 has 15 amino acids. Written as DNA, the CDR3 is TGTGCCAGCCCACTAGCGGGGCAACGCACAGATACGCAGTATTTT. It yields the protein CASPLAGQRTDTQYF.

In its sample, this clonotype was seen many times. The chain is built from TRBV27 and TRBJ2-1; 12 nucleotides match TRBD2. CDR1 and CDR2 (germline): MNHEY, SMNVEV (reference sequence). The length of the CDR3 is 15 residues. V dropped 5 bases and J dropped 7; count of bases not matched to a gene: 6. CDR3: CASSQTSGRGNEQFF. The CDR3 nucleotides read TGTGCCAGCAGTCAGACTAGCGGGAGAGGAAATGAGCAGTTCTTC.

This clonotype has at least ten counts. The rearrangement links TRBV5-1 to TRBJ1-1, with D possibly TRBD1 on 5 matching bases. This CDR3 spans 15 amino acids. Germline values: CDR1 SGHRS, CDR2 YFSETQ. The V end lost 8 bases, the J end lost 5 bases, and 22 bases lay between the germline ends. CDR3 sequence reads: CASFRDLQKRTEAFF. The CDR3 DNA sequence: TGCGCCAGTTTCCGGGACCTACAGAAGAGGACTGAAGCTTTCTTT.

This clonotype came up a few times. The DNA of the CDR3 is TGTGCCAGCAGTGGGCCGAGGGCTACTGGGCAGTACGTC. It translates to CASSGPRATGQYV. The genes are TRBV6-1 and TRBJ2-7; D is possibly TRBD2 (5 bases). With 4 bases removed from V and 9 bases from J, the gap between germline ends came to 16 bases. The CDR3 is made up of 13 amino acids. The germline V gene encodes CDR1 MNHNS and CDR2 SASEGT.

In its sample, this clonotype was seen many times. The chain combines TRBV29-1 with TRBJ1-1, with a weak D call TRBD1 (5 bases). CDR1 SQVTM and CDR2 ANQGSEA come from the germline V gene. Trimming removed 5 bases from V and 0 bases from J, with 13 bases in between. There are 14 residues in the CDR3. The chain's CDR3 is CSVWGGSMNTEAFF. As DNA, the CDR3 is TGCAGCGTTTGGGGGGGGTCCATGAACACTGAAGCTTTCTTT.

This clonotype appeared many times. This chain links TRBV12-3 or TRBV12-4 with TRBJ2-2; no definite D call. CDR3 length: 17 amino acids. The V end lost 5 bases, the J end lost 5 bases, and 21 bases lay between the germline ends. The DNA of the CDR3 is TGTGCCAGCAGTGAGCCTGCAGGTTCTTGGTTGACCGGGGAGCTGTTTTTT. It yields the protein CASSEPAGSWLTGELFF.

This clonotype was recorded many times. The V gene is TRBV5-5, the J gene TRBJ2-3; D ambiguous. Germline CDR1 and CDR2: SGHKS and YYEKEE (reference sequence). The V end lost 3 bases, the J end lost 0 bases, and 8 bases lay between the germline ends. The CDR3 has 14 residues. CDR3 loop: CASSSPTSTDTQYF. CDR3 nucleotides: TGTGCCAGCAGCTCCCCGACAAGCACAGATACGCAGTATTTT.

In this sample, this clonotype turned up many times. The chain recombines TRBV20-1 with TRBJ2-1, with 8 positions matching TRBD1. The V and J ends lost 0 bases and 9 bases, in that order; junction bases with no gene match: 10. Germline lookup yields CDR1 DFQATT and CDR2 SNEGSKA (reference sequence). The CDR3 is made up of 15 amino acids. The CDR3 DNA reads TGCAGTGCTAGAGAGGGAACAGGGGGTAGGATTGAGCAGTTCTTC. Amino acid sequence: CSAREGTGGRIEQFF.

This clonotype was counted ten times or more. This chain joins TRBV10-3 and TRBJ2-5; D not certain. V was shortened by 4 bases and J by 5 bases, with 8 bases between the two germline ends. Germline V lookup: CDR1 ENHRY, CDR2 SYGVKD. The CDR3 runs to 12 residues. The CDR3 reads CAISVFGETQYF. Here the CDR3 DNA reads TGTGCCATCAGTGTTTTTGGCGAGACCCAGTACTTC.

This clonotype was seen at least ten times. V gene TRBV7-9 combines with J gene TRBJ2-1; D ambiguous. CDR3 length: 14 amino acids. Trimming shortened V by 5 bases and J by 0 bases, and 8 bases separated the two germline ends. From germline, CDR1 is SEHNR and CDR2 FQNEAQ (reference sequence). The chain's CDR3 is CASSNPDSYNEQFF. The CDR3 DNA is TGTGCCAGCAGCAACCCAGACTCCTACAATGAGCAGTTCTTC.

The chain carries TRBV11-1 and TRBJ2-3; a possible D gene is TRBD1 (5 bases). Germline V lookup: CDR1 SGHAT, CDR2 FQDESV (reference sequence). V was cut by 10 bases and J by 2 bases, with 10 bases left in between. This CDR3 contains 12 residues. CDR3: CAIGHYTDTQYF. The CDR3 nucleotides read TGTGCCATAGGACATTACACAGATACGCAGTATTTT.